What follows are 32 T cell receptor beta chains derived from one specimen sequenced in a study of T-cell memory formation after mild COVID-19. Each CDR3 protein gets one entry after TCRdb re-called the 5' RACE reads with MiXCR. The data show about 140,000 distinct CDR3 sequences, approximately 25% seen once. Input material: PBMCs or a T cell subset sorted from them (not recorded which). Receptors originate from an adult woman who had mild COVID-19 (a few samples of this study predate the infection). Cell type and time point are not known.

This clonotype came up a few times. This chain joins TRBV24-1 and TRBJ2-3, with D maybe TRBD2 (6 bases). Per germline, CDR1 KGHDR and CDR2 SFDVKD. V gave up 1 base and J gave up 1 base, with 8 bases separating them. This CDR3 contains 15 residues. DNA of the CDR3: TGTGCCACCAGTGATTTCCGCGGGGGCACAGATACGCAGTATTTT. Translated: CATSDFRGGTDTQYF.

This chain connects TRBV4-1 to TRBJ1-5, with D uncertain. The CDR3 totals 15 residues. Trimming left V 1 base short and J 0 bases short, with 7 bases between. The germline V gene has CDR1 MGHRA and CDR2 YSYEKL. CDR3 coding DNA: TGCGCCAGCAGCCAAGTGGAGGATAGCAATCAGCCCCAGCATTTT. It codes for CASSQVEDSNQPQHF.

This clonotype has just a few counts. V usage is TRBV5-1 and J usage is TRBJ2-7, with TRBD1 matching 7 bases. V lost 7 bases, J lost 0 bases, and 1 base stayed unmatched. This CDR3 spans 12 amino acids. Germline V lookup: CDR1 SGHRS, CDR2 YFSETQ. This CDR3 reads CASWDSSYEQYF. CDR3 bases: TGCGCCAGCTGGGACAGCTCCTACGAGCAGTACTTC.

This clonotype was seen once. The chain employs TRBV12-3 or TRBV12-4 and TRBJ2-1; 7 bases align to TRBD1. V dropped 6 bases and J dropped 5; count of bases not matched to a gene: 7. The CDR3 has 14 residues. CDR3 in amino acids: CASRVGQHNNEQFF. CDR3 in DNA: TGTGCCAGCAGAGTGGGACAGCATAACAATGAGCAGTTCTTC.

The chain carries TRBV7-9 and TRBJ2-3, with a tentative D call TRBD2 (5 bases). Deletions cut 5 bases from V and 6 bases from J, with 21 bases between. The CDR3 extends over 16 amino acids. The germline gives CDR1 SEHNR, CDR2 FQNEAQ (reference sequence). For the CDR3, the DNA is TGTGCCAGCAGCCCACCTAGCTCGAGGGAGCGGGATACGCAGTATTTT. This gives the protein CASSPPSSRERDTQYF.

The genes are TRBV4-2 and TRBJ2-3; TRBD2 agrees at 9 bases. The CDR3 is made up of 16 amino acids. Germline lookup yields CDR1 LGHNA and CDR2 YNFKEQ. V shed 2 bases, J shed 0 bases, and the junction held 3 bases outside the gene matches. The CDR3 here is CASSQRLAASTDTQYF. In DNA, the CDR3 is TGTGCCAGCAGCCAACGACTAGCGGCCAGCACAGATACGCAGTATTTT.

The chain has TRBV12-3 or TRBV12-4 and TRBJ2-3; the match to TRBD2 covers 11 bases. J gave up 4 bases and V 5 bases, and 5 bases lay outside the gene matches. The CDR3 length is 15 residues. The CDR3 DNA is TGTGCCAGCAGTCAATTTAGCGGGAGGGCAGATACGCAGTATTTT. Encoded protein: CASSQFSGRADTQYF.

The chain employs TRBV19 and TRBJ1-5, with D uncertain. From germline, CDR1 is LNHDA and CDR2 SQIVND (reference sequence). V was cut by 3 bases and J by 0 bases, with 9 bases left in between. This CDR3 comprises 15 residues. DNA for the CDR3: TGTGCCAGTAGTATGGTGTTGTATAGCAATCAGCCCCAGCATTTT. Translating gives CASSMVLYSNQPQHF.

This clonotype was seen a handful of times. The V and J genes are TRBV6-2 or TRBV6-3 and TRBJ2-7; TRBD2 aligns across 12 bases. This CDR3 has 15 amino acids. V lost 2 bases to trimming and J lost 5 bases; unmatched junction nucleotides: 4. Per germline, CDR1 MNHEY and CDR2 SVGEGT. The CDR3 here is CASSYELAGGNEQYF. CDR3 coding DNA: TGTGCCAGCAGTTACGAGCTAGCGGGAGGGAACGAGCAGTACTTC.

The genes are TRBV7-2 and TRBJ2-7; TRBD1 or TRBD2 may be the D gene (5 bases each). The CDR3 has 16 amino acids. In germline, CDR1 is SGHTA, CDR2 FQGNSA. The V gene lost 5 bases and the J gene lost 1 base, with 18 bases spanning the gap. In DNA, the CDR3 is TGTGCCAGCAGCGGGCATGGGGCGGGCAATTCCTACGAGCAGTACTTC. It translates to CASSGHGAGNSYEQYF. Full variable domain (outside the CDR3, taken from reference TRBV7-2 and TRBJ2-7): GAGVSQSPSNKVTEKGKDVELRCDPISGHTALYWYRQSLGQGLEFLIYFQGNSAPDKSGLPSDRFSAERTGGSVSTLTIQRTQQEDSAVYLCASSGHGAGNSYEQYFGPGTRLTVT.

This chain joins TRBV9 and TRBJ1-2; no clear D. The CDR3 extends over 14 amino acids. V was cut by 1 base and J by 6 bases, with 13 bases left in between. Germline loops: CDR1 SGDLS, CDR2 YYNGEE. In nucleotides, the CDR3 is TGTGCCAGCAGCGTATCCGGGGAGGGCGATGGCTACACCTTC. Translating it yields CASSVSGEGDGYTF.

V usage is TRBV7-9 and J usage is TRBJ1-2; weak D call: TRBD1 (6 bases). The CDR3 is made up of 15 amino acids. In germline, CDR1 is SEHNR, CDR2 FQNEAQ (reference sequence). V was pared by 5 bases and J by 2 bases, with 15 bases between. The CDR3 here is CASSRPRTENYGYTF. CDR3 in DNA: TGTGCCAGCAGCCGACCTAGGACAGAGAACTATGGCTACACCTTC.

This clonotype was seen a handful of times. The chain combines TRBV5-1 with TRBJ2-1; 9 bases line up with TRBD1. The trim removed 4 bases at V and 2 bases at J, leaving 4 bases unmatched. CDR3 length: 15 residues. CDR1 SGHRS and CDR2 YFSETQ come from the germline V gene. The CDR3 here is CASSTGQGPYNEQFF. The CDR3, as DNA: TGCGCCAGCAGCACGGGACAGGGCCCCTACAATGAGCAGTTCTTC.

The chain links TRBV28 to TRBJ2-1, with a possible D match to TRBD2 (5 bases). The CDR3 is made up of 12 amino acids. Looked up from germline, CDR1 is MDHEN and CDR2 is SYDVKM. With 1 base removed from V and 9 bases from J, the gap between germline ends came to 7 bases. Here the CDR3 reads CASSLSRGEQFF. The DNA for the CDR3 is TGTGCCAGCAGTTTATCCCGGGGTGAGCAGTTCTTC.

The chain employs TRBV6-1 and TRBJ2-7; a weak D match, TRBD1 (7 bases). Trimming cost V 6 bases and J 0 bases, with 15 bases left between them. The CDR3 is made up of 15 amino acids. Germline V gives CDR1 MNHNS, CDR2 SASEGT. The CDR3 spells CASREGQSSSYEQYF. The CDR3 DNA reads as TGTGCCAGCAGGGAGGGACAGTCAAGCTCCTACGAGCAGTACTTC.

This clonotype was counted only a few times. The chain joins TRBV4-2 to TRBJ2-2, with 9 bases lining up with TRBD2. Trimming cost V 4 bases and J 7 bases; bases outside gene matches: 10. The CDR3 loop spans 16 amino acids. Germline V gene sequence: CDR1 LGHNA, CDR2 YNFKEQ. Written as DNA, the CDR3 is TGTGCCAGCAGCCCTTTTTTGGTAGCGGGAGTCGGGGAGCTGTTTTTT. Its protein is CASSPFLVAGVGELFF.

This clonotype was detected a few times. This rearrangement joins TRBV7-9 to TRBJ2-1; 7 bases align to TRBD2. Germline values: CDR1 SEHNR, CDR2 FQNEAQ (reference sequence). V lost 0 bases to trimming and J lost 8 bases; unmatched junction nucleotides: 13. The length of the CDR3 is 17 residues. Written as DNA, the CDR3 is TGTGCCAGCAGCTTAGCGGGACGGGAGGCGCTGGGGGATGAGCAGTTCTTC. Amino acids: CASSLAGREALGDEQFF.

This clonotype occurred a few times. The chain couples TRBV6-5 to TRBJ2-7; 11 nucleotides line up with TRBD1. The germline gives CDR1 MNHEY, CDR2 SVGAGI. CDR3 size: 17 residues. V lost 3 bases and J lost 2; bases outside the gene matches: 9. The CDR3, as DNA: TGTGCCAGCAGTTATTGGACAGGGGGCGCTGGTCCCTACGAGCAGTACTTC. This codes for CASSYWTGGAGPYEQYF.

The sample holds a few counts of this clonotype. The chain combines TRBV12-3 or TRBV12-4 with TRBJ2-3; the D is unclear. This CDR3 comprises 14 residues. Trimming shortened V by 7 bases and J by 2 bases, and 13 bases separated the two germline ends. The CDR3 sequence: CASTFVGYTDTQYF. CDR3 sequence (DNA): TGTGCCAGCACCTTTGTGGGGTACACAGATACGCAGTATTTT.

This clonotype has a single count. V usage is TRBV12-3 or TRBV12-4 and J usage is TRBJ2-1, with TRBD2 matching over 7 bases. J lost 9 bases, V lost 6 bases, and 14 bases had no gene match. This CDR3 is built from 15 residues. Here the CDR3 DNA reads TGTGCCAGCAGCACAGCGGGATTGGGGGATGTTGAGCAGTTCTTC. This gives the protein CASSTAGLGDVEQFF.

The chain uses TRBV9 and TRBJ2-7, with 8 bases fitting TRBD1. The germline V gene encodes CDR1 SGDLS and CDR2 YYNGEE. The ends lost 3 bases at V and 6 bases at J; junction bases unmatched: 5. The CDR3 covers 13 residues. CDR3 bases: TGTGCCAGCAGCGCCCGGACAGGGCGCGAGCAGTACTTC. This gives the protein CASSARTGREQYF.

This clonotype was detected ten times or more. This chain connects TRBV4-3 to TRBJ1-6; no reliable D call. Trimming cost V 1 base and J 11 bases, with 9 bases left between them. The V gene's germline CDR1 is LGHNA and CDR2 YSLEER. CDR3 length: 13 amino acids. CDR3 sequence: CASSQVRLPPLHF. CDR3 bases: TGCGCCAGCAGCCAAGTCAGGCTCCCACCCCTCCACTTT.

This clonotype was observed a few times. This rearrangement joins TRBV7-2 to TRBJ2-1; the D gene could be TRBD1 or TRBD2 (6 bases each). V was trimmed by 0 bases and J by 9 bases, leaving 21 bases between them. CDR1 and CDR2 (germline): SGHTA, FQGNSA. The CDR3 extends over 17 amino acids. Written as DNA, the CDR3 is TGTGCCAGCAGCTTAGCGTGGAACGGGGGCTGGGGCAGTGAGCAGTTCTTC. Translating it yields CASSLAWNGGWGSEQFF.

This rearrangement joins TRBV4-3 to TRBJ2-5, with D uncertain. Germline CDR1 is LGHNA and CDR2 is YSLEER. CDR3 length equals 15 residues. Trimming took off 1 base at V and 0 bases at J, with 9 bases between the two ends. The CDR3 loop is CASSQGPLYQETQYF. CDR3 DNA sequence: TGCGCCAGCAGCCAAGGACCATTGTACCAAGAGACCCAGTACTTC.

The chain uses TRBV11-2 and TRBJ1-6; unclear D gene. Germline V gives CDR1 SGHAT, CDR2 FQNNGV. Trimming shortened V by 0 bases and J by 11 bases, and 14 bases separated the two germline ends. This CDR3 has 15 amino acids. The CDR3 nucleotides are TGTGCCAGCAGCTTAGATCATGTGGGAGCGACACCCCTCCACTTT. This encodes CASSLDHVGATPLHF.

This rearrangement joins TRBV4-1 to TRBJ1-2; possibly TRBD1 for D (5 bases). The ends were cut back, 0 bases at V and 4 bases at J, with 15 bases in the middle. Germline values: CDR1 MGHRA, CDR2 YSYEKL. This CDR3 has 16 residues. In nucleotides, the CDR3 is TGCGCCAGCAGCCAAGATGGGCAGGGATGGGGCTATGGCTACACCTTC. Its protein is CASSQDGQGWGYGYTF.

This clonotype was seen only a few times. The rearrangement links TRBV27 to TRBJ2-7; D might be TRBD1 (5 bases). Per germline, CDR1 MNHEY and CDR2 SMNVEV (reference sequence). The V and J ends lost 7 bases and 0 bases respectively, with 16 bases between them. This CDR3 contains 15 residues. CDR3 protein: CASTLKQGNSYEQYF. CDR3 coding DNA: TGTGCCAGCACCCTAAAGCAGGGCAACTCCTACGAGCAGTACTTC.

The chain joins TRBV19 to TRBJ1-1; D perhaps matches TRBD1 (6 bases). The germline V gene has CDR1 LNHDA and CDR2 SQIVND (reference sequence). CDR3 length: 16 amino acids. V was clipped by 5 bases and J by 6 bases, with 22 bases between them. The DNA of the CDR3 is TGTGCCAGTAGTTGGGGGCCCGGGAGTGCTGCTCCTGAAGCTTTCTTT. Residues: CASSWGPGSAAPEAFF.

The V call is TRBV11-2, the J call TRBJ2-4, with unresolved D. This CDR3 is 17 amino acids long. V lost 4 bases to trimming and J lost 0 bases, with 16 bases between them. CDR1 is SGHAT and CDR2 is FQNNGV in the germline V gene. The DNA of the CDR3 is TGTGCCAGCAGCTCCCTGTCGGGTGTCATAGCCAAAAACATTCAGTACTTC. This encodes CASSSLSGVIAKNIQYF.

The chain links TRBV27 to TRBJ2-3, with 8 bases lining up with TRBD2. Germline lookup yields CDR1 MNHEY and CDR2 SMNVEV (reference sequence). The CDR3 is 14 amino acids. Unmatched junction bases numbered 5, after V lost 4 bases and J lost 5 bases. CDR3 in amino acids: CASSSGLALDTQYF. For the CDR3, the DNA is TGTGCCAGCAGTTCAGGACTAGCATTAGATACGCAGTATTTT.

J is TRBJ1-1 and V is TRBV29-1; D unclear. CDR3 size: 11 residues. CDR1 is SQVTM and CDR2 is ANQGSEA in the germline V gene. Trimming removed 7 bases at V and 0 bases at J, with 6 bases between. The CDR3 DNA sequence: TGCAGCGCCGAGATGAACACTGAAGCTTTCTTT. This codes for CSAEMNTEAFF.

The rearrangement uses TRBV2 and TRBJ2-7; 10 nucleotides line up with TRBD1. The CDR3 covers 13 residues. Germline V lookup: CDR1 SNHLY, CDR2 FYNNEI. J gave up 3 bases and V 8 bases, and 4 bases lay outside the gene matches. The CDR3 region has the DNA TGTGCCAGCGGGGGACAGGGGAACTACGAGCAGTACTTC. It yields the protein CASGGQGNYEQYF.